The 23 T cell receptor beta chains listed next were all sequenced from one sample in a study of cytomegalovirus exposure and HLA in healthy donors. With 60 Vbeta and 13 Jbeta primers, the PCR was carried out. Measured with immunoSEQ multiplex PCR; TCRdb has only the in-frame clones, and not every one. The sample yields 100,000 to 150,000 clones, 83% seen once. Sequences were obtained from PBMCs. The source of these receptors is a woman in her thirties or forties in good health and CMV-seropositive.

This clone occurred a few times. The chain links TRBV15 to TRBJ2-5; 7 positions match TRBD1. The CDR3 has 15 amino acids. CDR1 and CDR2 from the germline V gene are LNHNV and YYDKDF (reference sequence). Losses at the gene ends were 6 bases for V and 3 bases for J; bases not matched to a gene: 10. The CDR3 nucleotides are TGTGCCACCAGTTCGTGGAAGGGGGCCAAAGAGACCCAGTACTTC. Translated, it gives CATSSWKGAKETQYF.

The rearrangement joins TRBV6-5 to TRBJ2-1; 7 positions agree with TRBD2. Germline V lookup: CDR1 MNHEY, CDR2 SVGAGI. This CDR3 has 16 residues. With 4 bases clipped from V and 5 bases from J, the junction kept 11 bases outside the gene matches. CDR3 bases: TGTGCCAGCAGTTTTTTTCGGAGCGGGATAAACAATGAGCAGTTCTTC. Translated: CASSFFRSGINNEQFF.

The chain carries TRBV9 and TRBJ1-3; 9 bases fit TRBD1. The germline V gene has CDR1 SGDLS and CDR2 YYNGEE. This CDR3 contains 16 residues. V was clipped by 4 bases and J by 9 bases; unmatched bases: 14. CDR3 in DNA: TGTGCCAGCAGCTTATATCCGGGACAGGGTAGGAGCACCATATATTTT. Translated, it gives CASSLYPGQGRSTIYF.

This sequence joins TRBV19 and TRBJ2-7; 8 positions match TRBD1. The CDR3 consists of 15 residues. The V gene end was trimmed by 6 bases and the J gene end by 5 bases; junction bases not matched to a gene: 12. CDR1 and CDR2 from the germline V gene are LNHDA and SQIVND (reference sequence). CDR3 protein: CASRPAGQGYDEQYF. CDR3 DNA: TGTGCCAGTAGACCCGCCGGACAGGGATACGACGAGCAGTACTTC.

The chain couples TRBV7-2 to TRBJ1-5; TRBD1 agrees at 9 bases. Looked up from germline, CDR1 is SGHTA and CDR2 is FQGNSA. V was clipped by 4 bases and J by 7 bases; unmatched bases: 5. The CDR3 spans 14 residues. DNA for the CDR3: TGTGCCAGCAGCTCCACAGGGGGCGGACAGCCCCAGCATTTT. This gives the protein CASSSTGGGQPQHF.

The CDR3 sequence is CASSLVSGTGSNEQFF. The CDR3 DNA is TGTGCCAGCAGTTTAGTTTCCGGGACAGGGTCTAATGAGCAGTTCTTC. J is TRBJ2-1 and V is TRBV28; the match to TRBD1 covers 9 bases. CDR1 and CDR2 (germline): MDHEN, SYDVKM. The CDR3 is 16 residues long. V was pared by 2 bases and J by 7 bases, with 9 bases of the junction left unmatched.

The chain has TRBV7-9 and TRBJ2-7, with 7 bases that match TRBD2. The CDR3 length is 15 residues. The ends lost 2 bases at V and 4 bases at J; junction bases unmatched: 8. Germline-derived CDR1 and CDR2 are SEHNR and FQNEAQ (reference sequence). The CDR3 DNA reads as TGTGCCAGCAGCTTATCGCCCCGCGGGAGTTACGAGCAGTACTTC. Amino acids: CASSLSPRGSYEQYF. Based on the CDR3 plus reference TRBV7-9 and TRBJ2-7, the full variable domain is DTGVSQNPRHKITKRGQNVTFRCDPISEHNRLYWYRQTLGQGPEFLTYFQNEAQLEKSRLLSDRFSAERPKGSFSTLEIQRTEQGDSAMYLCASSLSPRGSYEQYFGPGTRLTVT.

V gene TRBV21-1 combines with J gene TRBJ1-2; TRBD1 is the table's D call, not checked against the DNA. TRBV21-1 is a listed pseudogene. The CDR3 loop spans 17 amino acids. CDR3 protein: CASSSKGQGVFNYGYTF. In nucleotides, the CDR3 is TGTGCCAGCAGCAGCAAAGGACAGGGGGTTTTTAACTATGGCTACACCTTC.

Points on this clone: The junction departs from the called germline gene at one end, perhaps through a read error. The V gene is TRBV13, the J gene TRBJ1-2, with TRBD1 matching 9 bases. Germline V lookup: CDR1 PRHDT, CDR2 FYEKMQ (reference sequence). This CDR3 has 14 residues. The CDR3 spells CASSVGTGKGGYTF. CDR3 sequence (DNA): TGTGCCAGCAGCGTAGGGACAGGGAAAGGTGGCTACACCTTC.

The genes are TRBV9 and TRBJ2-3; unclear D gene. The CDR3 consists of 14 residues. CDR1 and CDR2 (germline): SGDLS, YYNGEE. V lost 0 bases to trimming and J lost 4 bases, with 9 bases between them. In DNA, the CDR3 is TGTGCCAGCAGCGTAGATTCGGTGTCAGATACGCAGTATTTT. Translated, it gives CASSVDSVSDTQYF. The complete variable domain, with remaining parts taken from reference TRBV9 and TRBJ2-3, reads DSGVTQTPKHLITATGQRVTLRCSPRSGDLSVYWYQQSLDQGLQFLIQYYNGEERAKGNILERFSAQQFPDLHSELNLSSLELGDSALYFCASSVDSVSDTQYFGPGTRLTVL.

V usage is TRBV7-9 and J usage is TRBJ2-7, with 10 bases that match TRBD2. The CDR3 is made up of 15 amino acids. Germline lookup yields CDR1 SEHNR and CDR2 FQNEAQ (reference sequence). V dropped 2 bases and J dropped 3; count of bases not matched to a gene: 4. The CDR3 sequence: CASSLMLAGVYEQYF. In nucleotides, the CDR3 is TGTGCCAGCAGCTTAATGCTAGCGGGAGTCTACGAGCAGTACTTC.

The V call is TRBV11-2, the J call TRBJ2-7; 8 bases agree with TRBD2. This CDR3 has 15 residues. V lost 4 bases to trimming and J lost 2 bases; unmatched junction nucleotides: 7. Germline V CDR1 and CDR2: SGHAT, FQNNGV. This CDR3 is CASSSGLAGPYEQYF. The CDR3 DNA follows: TGTGCCAGCAGCTCCGGTCTAGCGGGCCCCTACGAGCAGTACTTC. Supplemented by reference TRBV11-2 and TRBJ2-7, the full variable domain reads EAGVAQSPRYKIIEKRQSVAFWCNPISGHATLYWYQQILGQGPKLLIQFQNNGVVDDSQLPKDRFSAERLKGVDSTLKIQPAKLEDSAVYLCASSSGLAGPYEQYFGPGTRLTVT.

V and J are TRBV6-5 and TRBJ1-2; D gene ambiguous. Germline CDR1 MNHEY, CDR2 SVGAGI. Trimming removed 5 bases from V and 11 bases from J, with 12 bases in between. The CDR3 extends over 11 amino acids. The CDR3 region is CASSNSLVYTF. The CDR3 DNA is TGTGCCAGCAGTAATTCCCTCGTGTACACCTTC.

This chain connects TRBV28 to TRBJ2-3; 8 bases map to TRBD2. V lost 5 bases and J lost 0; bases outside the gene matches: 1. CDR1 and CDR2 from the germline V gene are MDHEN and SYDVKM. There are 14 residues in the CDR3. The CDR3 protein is CASSPSGSTDTQYF. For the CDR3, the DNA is TGTGCCAGCAGTCCTAGCGGGAGCACAGATACGCAGTATTTT.

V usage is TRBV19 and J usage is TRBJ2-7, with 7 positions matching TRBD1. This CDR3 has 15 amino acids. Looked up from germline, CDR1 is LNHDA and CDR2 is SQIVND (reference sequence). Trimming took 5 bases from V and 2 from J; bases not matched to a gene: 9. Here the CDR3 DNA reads TGTGCCAGTAGTTCGCCGGGACAGCGAGCCTACGAGCAGTACTTC. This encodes CASSSPGQRAYEQYF.

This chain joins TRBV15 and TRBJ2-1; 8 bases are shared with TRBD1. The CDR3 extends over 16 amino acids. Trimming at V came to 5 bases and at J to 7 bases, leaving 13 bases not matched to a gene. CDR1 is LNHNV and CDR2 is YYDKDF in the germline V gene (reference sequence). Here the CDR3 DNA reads TGTGCCACCAGCGTAGACCGGGACAGGACCTGGAATGAGCAGTTCTTC. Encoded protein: CATSVDRDRTWNEQFF.

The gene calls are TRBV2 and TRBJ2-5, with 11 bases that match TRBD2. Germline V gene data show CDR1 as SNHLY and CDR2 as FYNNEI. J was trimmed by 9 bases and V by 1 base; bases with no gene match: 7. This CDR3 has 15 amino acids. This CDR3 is CASSEGSLAGGAQYF. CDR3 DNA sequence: TGTGCCAGCAGTGAAGGTTCCCTAGCGGGAGGAGCCCAGTACTTC.

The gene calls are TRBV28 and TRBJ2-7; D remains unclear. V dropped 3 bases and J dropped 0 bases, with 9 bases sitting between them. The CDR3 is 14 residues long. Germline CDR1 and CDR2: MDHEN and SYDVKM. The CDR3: CASSLVASSYEQYF. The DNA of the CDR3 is TGTGCCAGCAGTTTGGTCGCGAGCTCCTACGAGCAGTACTTC.

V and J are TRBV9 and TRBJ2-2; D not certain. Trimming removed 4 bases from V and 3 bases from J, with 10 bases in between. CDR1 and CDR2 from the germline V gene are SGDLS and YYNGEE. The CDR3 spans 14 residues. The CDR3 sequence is CASSPYRYTGELFF. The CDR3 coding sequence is TGTGCCAGCAGCCCTTATCGGTACACCGGGGAGCTGTTTTTT.

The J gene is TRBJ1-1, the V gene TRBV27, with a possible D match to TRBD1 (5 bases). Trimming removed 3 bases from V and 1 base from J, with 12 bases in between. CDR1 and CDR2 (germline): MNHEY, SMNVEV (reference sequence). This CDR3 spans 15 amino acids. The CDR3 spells CASSFPGLQNTEAFF. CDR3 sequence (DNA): TGTGCCAGCAGTTTTCCGGGACTCCAGAACACTGAAGCTTTCTTT.

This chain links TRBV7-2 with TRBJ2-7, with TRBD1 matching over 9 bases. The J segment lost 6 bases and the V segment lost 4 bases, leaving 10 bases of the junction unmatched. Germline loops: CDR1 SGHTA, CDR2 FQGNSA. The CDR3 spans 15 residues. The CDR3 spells CASSYRDRASFEQYF. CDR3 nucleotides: TGTGCCAGCAGCTACCGGGACAGGGCATCGTTCGAGCAGTACTTC.

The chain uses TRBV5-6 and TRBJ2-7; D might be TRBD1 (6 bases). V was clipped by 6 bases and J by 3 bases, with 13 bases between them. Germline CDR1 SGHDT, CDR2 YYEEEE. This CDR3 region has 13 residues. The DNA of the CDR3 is TGTGCCAGCACCGTAGGACAGCTCTACGAGCAGTACTTC. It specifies CASTVGQLYEQYF.

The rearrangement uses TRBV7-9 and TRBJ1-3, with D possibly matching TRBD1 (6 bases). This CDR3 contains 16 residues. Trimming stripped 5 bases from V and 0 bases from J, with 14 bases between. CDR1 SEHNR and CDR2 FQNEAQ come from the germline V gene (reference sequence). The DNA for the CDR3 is TGTGCCAGCAGCCGGACAGAGTTCAGCTCTGGAAACACCATATATTTT. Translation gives CASSRTEFSSGNTIYF.